The present entry profiles one T cell receptor (beta chain) with its context. Its antigen remains undetermined. No qualities accompany the bases; no much larger clone lies one base away. The CDR3 contains 13 residues, cysteine and phenylalanine counted. Kept here is only the CDR3 DNA, which spans 39 bases and is read in frame from base 1. Via the germline V gene, CDR1 is SGHTA and CDR2 FQGNSA. Unmatched junction bases come to 6, with V trimmed by 5 bases and J by 6 bases. This entry is derived from a study of blood T cell repertoires in COVID-19 (dated by TCRdb to the early 2020s). As for the study more broadly: Collaborator samples came from the United States, Italy and Spain and covered acute and convalescent phases of COVID-19. The material from the prospective study consisted of cDNA or gDNA derived from T cells, B-cell-depleted T cells, or PBMCs. Deeply sampled blood TCRbeta repertoires from subjects exposed to, actively infected with, or recovered from COVID-19 were included in the dataset. The repertoires were released in a freely available public database intended as a resource for research on the immune response to SARS-CoV-2. Samples were obtained from the ongoing ImmuneRACE study (first 160 participants) and from some 1,300 subjects provided by 6 global collaborators. Nearly every sample came with metadata listing a de-identified subject ID, COVID-19 status, age in years and sex. Where available, HLA class I and class II types were taken from metadata supplied by the sample provider and were not determined by assay-based typing.

Enrolling through a virtual design, the prospective study's participants ranged in age from roughly 18 to 90 years and lived across 24 United States geographic areas. Cohort assignment in the prospective study relied on participant-reported clinical history from a screening survey and a study questionnaire. Recovered participants in ImmuneRACE Cohort 3 were defined by two consecutive negative NP/OP PCR tests, clearance by a healthcare professional, or resolution of symptoms. In the prospective study, mobile phlebotomists collected whole blood, serum and a nasopharyngeal or oropharyngeal swab from each participant. Over an approximately 2-month period, participants in the prospective study had the option of providing additional blood draws and questionnaires. Before DNA extraction, blood samples from the prospective study were shipped at room temperature or frozen. The immunoSEQ Assay, a bias-controlled multiplex PCR, was used to amplify TCRbeta CDR3 regions from genomic DNA. The original pipeline was this. The number of nucleated cells in each sample was estimated from the amplification of reference gene primers within the assay. To quantify the absolute abundance of each unique TCRbeta CDR3 rearrangement, sequence reads were collapsed and filtered. For each sample, productive Simpson clonality was calculated by taking the square root of Simpson's diversity index across productive rearrangements. TCRdb re-hosts the immuneACCESS table, in-frame sequences only. Its copies lack some clones; in the studies checked, an unresolved V gene accounts for under half of them, and the cause for the rest is not known. V and J calls and clone size are copied from that table; D and trimming were computed from the DNA. This sample holds around 190,000 clones; 88% were observed only once. The ten biggest clones cover approximately 9% of the sample.

Findings and caveats that apply to the study as a whole: The quantity of clinical and demographic metadata differed by source and by participant and was supplied without curation.

The rearrangement combines TRBV7-2 with TRBJ2-7; 8 bases in between match TRBD2. The sample consisted of PBMCs or T cells enriched from blood (not recorded which). This sequence was found in a woman younger than 35 who had recovered from COVID-19. The base sequence is TGTGCCAGCAGCACCCAGCGGGGGTCCGAGCAGTACTTC. Translated, this gives CASSTQRGSEQYF.